This T cell receptor (beta chain) was recovered during a study of blood T cells in healthy people across ages. Donors were systemically healthy Caucasian individuals from Russia aged roughly 6 to 100 years. Remarks on this clonotype: Antigen: not known.

Study findings and constraints: More naive CD4+ cells and higher diversity marked long-lived donors relative to aged donors.

The V end was cut by 1 base, the J end by 1 base, with 20 bases between. This CDR3 is built from 18 residues. CDR1 KGHSH and CDR2 LQKENI come from the germline V gene. Then a second PCR, running roughly 7 to 11 cycles, was carried out with a sample-barcoded 5' primer and a J-beta primer mix. TCRdb analysed the 5' RACE reads with MiXCR anew, one entry per CDR3 protein. The sample has around 1,700,000 distinct CDR3 sequences, 28% seen once. The chain joins TRBV18 to TRBJ2-7, with a tentative D call TRBD1 (6 bases). This receptor was obtained from a woman between 25 and 40 years old in good health. The sample consisted of blood. The DNA of the CDR3 is TGTGCCAGCTCACCACGGTTCAGACAAGGGACAAATTCCTACGAGCAGTACTTC. Its translation is CASSPRFRQGTNSYEQYF.